The 24 T cell receptor beta chains below were found in one sample sequenced in a study of regulatory T cells in long-lasting Graves disease. The time point is: newly diagnosed GD, antithyroid drugs for less than 3 months. Isolated PBMC RNA provided the starting material for the TCR library. For TCR beta, libraries came from iRepertoire HTBI primers and Arm-PCR of CDR3 regions. Each CDR3 protein gets one entry after TCRdb re-called the multiplex PCR reads with MiXCR. Of 350,000 to 400,000 distinct CDR3 sequences in the sample, around 16% were seen once. This sample also appeared in a second study, on T cells in Graves' hyperthyroidism and ophthalmopathy.

The input for sequencing was peripheral blood mononuclear cells (PBMCs), taken at new diagnosis, from a patient treated with antithyroid drugs. The origin of the receptors is a woman between 18 and 30 years old with Graves disease.

Ten or more counts support this clonotype. The CDR3, as DNA: TGTGCCAGCAGGGACAGAAATTACGAGCAGTACTTC. This encodes CASRDRNYEQYF. This chain connects TRBV2 to TRBJ2-7; D may be TRBD1 (6 bases). V was trimmed by 6 bases and J by 4 bases, leaving 10 bases between them. The CDR3 spans 12 residues. Germline loops: CDR1 SNHLY, CDR2 FYNNEI. Looking up the rest from reference TRBV2 and TRBJ2-7 gives the full variable domain: EPEVTQTPSHQVTQMGQEVILRCVPISNHLYFYWYRQILGQKVEFLVSFYNNEISEKSEIFDDQFSVERPDGSNFTLKIRSTKLEDSAMYFCASRDRNYEQYFGPGTRLTVT.

The chain is built from TRBV6-1 and TRBJ2-3; unclear D gene. Trimming pared 1 base from V and 6 bases from J, leaving 5 bases between. The CDR3 loop spans 12 amino acids. In germline, CDR1 is MNHNS, CDR2 SASEGT. The CDR3 DNA reads TGTGCCAGCAGTGAAGTAGCCGATACGCAGTATTTT. It translates to CASSEVADTQYF.

This clonotype was seen a single time. The rearrangement joins TRBV6-5 to TRBJ2-1; TRBD1 agrees at 9 bases. The CDR3 totals 15 residues. Germline V gene data show CDR1 as MNHEY and CDR2 as SVGAGI. Trimming removed 2 bases from V and 7 bases from J; junction bases left unmatched: 6. The CDR3 protein is CASSYQGGTGNEQFF. The CDR3 DNA reads as TGTGCCAGCAGTTACCAGGGCGGGACAGGGAATGAGCAGTTCTTC.

The chain has TRBV6-9 and TRBJ1-5; D remains ambiguous. The germline CDR1 and CDR2 sequences are MNHGY and SVAAGI. V lost 3 bases to trimming and J lost 1 base, with 10 bases between them. The CDR3 is 15 amino acids. DNA for the CDR3: TGTGCCAGCAGTTACCTGTGGGAAAGCAATCAGCCCCAGCATTTT. Amino acid sequence: CASSYLWESNQPQHF.

This clonotype has ten or more counts. This chain uses TRBV20-1 with TRBJ2-1, with D maybe TRBD2 (6 bases). This CDR3 contains 16 residues. The V end was cut by 1 base, the J end by 0 bases, with 13 bases between. Germline CDR1 DFQATT, CDR2 SNEGSKA (reference sequence). The CDR3 region is CSARVPAGSSYNEQFF. In nucleotides, the CDR3 is TGCAGTGCTAGAGTCCCGGCGGGGAGCTCCTACAATGAGCAGTTCTTC.

The sample holds many counts of this clonotype. The chain employs TRBV7-2 and TRBJ2-7, with a possible D match to TRBD1 (7 bases). The germline CDR1 and CDR2 sequences are SGHTA and FQGNSA. Trimming removed 5 bases from V and 3 bases from J, with 17 bases in between. The length of the CDR3 is 15 residues. Written as DNA, the CDR3 is TGTGCCAGCAGCCACCCAGGAGGGGGCGGCTACGAGCAGTACTTC. This gives the protein CASSHPGGGGYEQYF.

CDR3 in DNA: TGCAGTGCCGCCGGGGGACTAGCGGGTTTCAATGAGCAGTTCTTC. Its translation is CSAAGGLAGFNEQFF. The chain employs TRBV20-1 and TRBJ2-1, with TRBD2 identical over 12 bases. The CDR3 sequence is 15 residues long. In germline, CDR1 is DFQATT, CDR2 SNEGSKA (reference sequence). Trimming removed 6 bases from V and 6 bases from J; junction bases left unmatched: 9.

This chain's CDR3 is CASSRPRDRGQEQYF. Here the CDR3 DNA reads TGTGCCAGCAGCCGACCCCGGGACAGGGGGCAAGAGCAGTACTTC. V is TRBV6-2 or TRBV6-3 and J is TRBJ2-7; 12 positions agree with TRBD1. V lost 6 bases to trimming and J lost 7 bases; unmatched junction nucleotides: 10. The CDR3 runs to 15 residues. Germline V gives CDR1 MNHEY, CDR2 SVGEGT.

In the case of this clonotype: This clone may be a read error of a much larger clone one base away. J is TRBJ2-6 and V is TRBV6-2 or TRBV6-3; tentatively, D is TRBD1 (5 bases). CDR1 is MNHEY and CDR2 is SVGEGT in the germline V gene. The CDR3 totals 15 residues. The CDR3 DNA sequence: TGTGCCAGCAGGATCGGTGCCTCTGGGGCCGACGTCCTGACTTTC. Protein sequence: CASRIGASGADVLTF.

The table lists this clonotype with many counts. One end of the junction is discordant with germline, which a read error may explain. This chain joins TRBV3-1 and TRBJ2-2; tentative D call: TRBD1 (6 bases). This CDR3 spans 14 amino acids. Germline loops: CDR1 LGHDT, CDR2 YNNKEL (reference sequence). CDR3 protein: CAISPRDITGELFF. CDR3 nucleotides: TGTGCCATCAGCCCCCGGGACATCACCGGGGAGCTGTTTTTT.

The chain links TRBV4-2 to TRBJ2-7, with 9 bases matching TRBD1. Germline assignment: CDR1 LGHNA and CDR2 YNFKEQ. The CDR3 extends over 15 amino acids. With 0 bases clipped from V and 4 bases from J, the junction kept 4 bases outside the gene matches. CDR3 in DNA: TGTGCCAGCAGCCAAGATAGGACAGGGGTTTACGAGCAGTACTTC. Translating gives CASSQDRTGVYEQYF.

A note on this clonotype: A far larger clone is just one base off, so this is likely a read error. The chain carries TRBV2 and TRBJ1-1, with 10 bases matching TRBD1. The CDR3 consists of 16 residues. In germline, CDR1 is SNHLY, CDR2 FYNNEI. The V and J ends lost 6 bases and 4 bases, in that order; junction bases with no gene match: 11. DNA of the CDR3: TGTGCCAGCAGAAGGACAGGGGGGCTCGGTAGCACTGAAGCTTTCTTT. As protein: CASRRTGGLGSTEAFF.

Many counts were recorded for this clonotype. The V and J genes are TRBV3-1 and TRBJ2-7; 9 bases match TRBD1. V lost 5 bases to trimming and J lost 12 bases; unmatched junction nucleotides: 8. Germline V CDR1 and CDR2: LGHDT, YNNKEL (reference sequence). The CDR3 loop spans 12 amino acids. CDR3 coding DNA: TGTGCCAGCAGCGTTACAGGGGGCGAAATGTACTTC. Translating it yields CASSVTGGEMYF.

This clonotype came up a few times. V is TRBV2 and J is TRBJ1-2; 7 nucleotides agree with TRBD1. The CDR3 loop spans 14 amino acids. The junction had 9 bases not matched to a gene; V was cut back by 7 bases and J by 4 bases. Germline-derived CDR1 and CDR2 are SNHLY and FYNNEI. CDR3 sequence reads: CASTETGTVYGYTF. In DNA, the CDR3 is TGTGCCAGCACCGAAACCGGGACAGTCTATGGCTACACCTTC. The full variable domain, completed using reference TRBV2 and TRBJ1-2, is EPEVTQTPSHQVTQMGQEVILRCVPISNHLYFYWYRQILGQKVEFLVSFYNNEISEKSEIFDDQFSVERPDGSNFTLKIRSTKLEDSAMYFCASTETGTVYGYTFGSGTRLTVV.

This clonotype was detected ten times or more. This chain uses TRBV28 with TRBJ2-7; D unclear. Trimming cost V 5 bases and J 2 bases, with 10 bases left between them. Germline V lookup: CDR1 MDHEN, CDR2 SYDVKM. The CDR3 consists of 13 residues. CDR3 sequence (DNA): TGTGCCAGCAGTCCTTCACCCCCCTACGAGCAGTACTTC. Amino acids: CASSPSPPYEQYF.

This clonotype appeared a few times. The genes are TRBV29-1 and TRBJ2-3; 13 nucleotides align to TRBD2. V lost 6 bases to trimming and J lost 6 bases; unmatched junction nucleotides: 9. Germline assignment: CDR1 SQVTM and CDR2 ANQGSEA. The CDR3 length is 15 residues. The CDR3, as DNA: TGCAGCGTACCCCAACTAGCGGGAGGGATCGATACGCAGTATTTT. Translated: CSVPQLAGGIDTQYF.

This clonotype was counted at least ten times. The V call is TRBV28, the J call TRBJ1-1; 9 positions agree with TRBD1. Trimming removed 2 bases from V and 5 bases from J; junction bases left unmatched: 3. The CDR3 totals 14 residues. Per germline, CDR1 MDHEN and CDR2 SYDVKM. CDR3 DNA sequence: TGTGCCAGCAGTTTAGGGGGACAGGGAACTGAAGCTTTCTTT. Encoded protein: CASSLGGQGTEAFF.

The chain carries TRBV5-1 and TRBJ1-3; D unresolved. The CDR3 is 17 residues long. Trimming pared 0 bases from V and 0 bases from J, leaving 13 bases between. Germline values: CDR1 SGHRS, CDR2 YFSETQ. The CDR3 here is CASSLAGSKISGNTIYF. The CDR3 DNA follows: TGCGCCAGCAGCTTGGCCGGCTCCAAGATCTCTGGAAACACCATATATTTT.

This clonotype occurred once. The chain uses TRBV6-4 and TRBJ1-4; 7 nucleotides match TRBD1. The CDR3 is 14 residues long. V shed 4 bases and J 5 bases; nucleotides not matched to a gene: 4. Germline CDR1 and CDR2: MRHNA and SNTAGT. The CDR3 DNA follows: TGTGCCAGCAGTGTTCAACAGGGGAATGAAAAACTGTTTTTT. This translates into CASSVQQGNEKLFF.

There are a few counts of this clonotype. The chain couples TRBV4-1 to TRBJ1-3, with a possible D match to TRBD1 (6 bases). The germline V gene has CDR1 MGHRA and CDR2 YSYEKL. The CDR3 has 18 residues. V gave up 2 bases and J gave up 0 bases, with 17 bases separating them. DNA of the CDR3: TGCGCCAGCAGCCAATCAATGAGCCAGGACAGCTCTGGAAACACCATATATTTT. Its protein is CASSQSMSQDSSGNTIYF.

The sample holds many counts of this clonotype. V and J are TRBV5-1 and TRBJ1-1; D is perhaps TRBD1 (6 bases). There are 15 residues in the CDR3. Germline assignment: CDR1 SGHRS and CDR2 YFSETQ. V lost 5 bases and J lost 5, with 19 bases in between. CDR3 region: CASRSAPGGVTEAFF. DNA of the CDR3: TGCGCCAGCAGATCCGCGCCCGGGGGCGTAACTGAAGCTTTCTTT.

This clonotype has just a few counts. V gene TRBV9 combines with J gene TRBJ2-3; 9 positions agree with TRBD2. The ends lost 3 bases at V and 2 bases at J; junction bases unmatched: 10. The germline gives CDR1 SGDLS, CDR2 YYNGEE. The CDR3 contains 17 residues. CDR3 nucleotides: TGTGCCAGCAGCGGCGCGGGAGGGCGGACACTCACAGATACGCAGTATTTT. Residues: CASSGAGGRTLTDTQYF. The full variable domain, completed using reference TRBV9 and TRBJ2-3, is DSGVTQTPKHLITATGQRVTLRCSPRSGDLSVYWYQQSLDQGLQFLIQYYNGEERAKGNILERFSAQQFPDLHSELNLSSLELGDSALYFCASSGAGGRTLTDTQYFGPGTRLTVL.

In this sample, this clonotype turned up a few times. V and J are TRBV15 and TRBJ1-4; D is uncertain. The CDR3 has 15 amino acids. Trimming took off 1 base at V and 5 bases at J, with 11 bases between the two ends. Germline values: CDR1 LNHNV, CDR2 YYDKDF (reference sequence). The CDR3 DNA is TGTGCCACCAGCAGAGTTTTCGGGTCGAATGAAAAACTGTTTTTT. Its translation is CATSRVFGSNEKLFF.

In this sample, this clonotype turned up many times. The chain employs TRBV18 and TRBJ2-3; 8 nucleotides align to TRBD2. The germline gives CDR1 KGHSH, CDR2 LQKENI. Trimming removed 0 bases from V and 0 bases from J; junction bases left unmatched: 5. This CDR3 region has 17 residues. The CDR3 protein is CASSPPMRGASTDTQYF. CDR3 nucleotides: TGTGCCAGCTCACCACCCATGCGGGGGGCTAGCACAGATACGCAGTATTTT.